The TCR beta chain described here comes from a study of shared clonotypes between healthy human individuals. Study observations and caveats: Relative to clonotypes present in all four donors, those not shared had lower generation probabilities. Naive subsets, compared against memory subsets, generally had larger estimated richness values.

For sorted subsets, approximately 0.2 ug DNA per replicate equaled some 27,000 T cell genomes. TCRdb's copy holds only in-frame clones and misses some; the assay was immunoSEQ multiplex PCR. This sample yields roughly 2.2 million clones, of which roughly 92% are seen a single time; about 0.41% belongs to the top ten. Notes on this clone: Its antigen is as yet unknown.

This TCR was recovered from a man aged 18 to 30 in good health. Some clones in this sample may be carry-over from other donors' samples. Sequencing input: naive CD4+ T cells from PBMCs. Subset defined: CD45RA+ positively selected.

The CDR3 DNA follows: TGTGCCAGCAGTTTAGGGGAGGGAAAGCAGTTCTTC. This encodes CASSLGEGKQFF. V is TRBV28 and J is TRBJ2-1, with 7 bases that match TRBD2. Germline V gene data show CDR1 as MDHEN and CDR2 as SYDVKM. J was trimmed by 11 bases and V by 2 bases; bases with no gene match: 3. This CDR3 region has 12 residues. Supplemented by reference TRBV28 and TRBJ2-1, the full variable domain reads DVKVTQSSRYLVKRTGEKVFLECVQDMDHENMFWYRQDPGLGLRLIYFSYDVKMKEKGDIPEGYSVSREKKERFSLILESASTNQTSMYLCASSLGEGKQFFGPGTRLTVL.